The clone carrying this T cell receptor (beta chain) was observed many times. Its antigen remains unknown. The data belong to a study of blood T cells in healthy people across ages. General study findings and limits: Calculation of diversity from one million T cells yielded estimates considered to be underestimates.

The study isolated at least 6.5 million PBMCs from each sample. Together with a sample-barcoded 5' primer, a J-beta primer mix was included in a second PCR lasting roughly 6 to 12 cycles. TCRdb ran MiXCR on the 5' RACE reads and lists one entry per CDR3 protein. The data show around 320,000 distinct CDR3 sequences, with roughly a quarter seen just once and over 25% held by the top ten. CDR3 length: 15 amino acids. J lost 2 bases, V lost 4 bases, and 3 bases had no gene match. Sequenced sample: blood. This TCR derives from a woman between 65 and 79 years old in good health. The rearrangement joins TRBV12-3 or TRBV12-4 to TRBJ2-7, with 12 positions matching TRBD2. The CDR3 DNA reads as TGTGCCAGCAGTTCGAGGACTAGCGGGACCTACGAGCAGTACTTC. Its protein product is CASSSRTSGTYEQYF.